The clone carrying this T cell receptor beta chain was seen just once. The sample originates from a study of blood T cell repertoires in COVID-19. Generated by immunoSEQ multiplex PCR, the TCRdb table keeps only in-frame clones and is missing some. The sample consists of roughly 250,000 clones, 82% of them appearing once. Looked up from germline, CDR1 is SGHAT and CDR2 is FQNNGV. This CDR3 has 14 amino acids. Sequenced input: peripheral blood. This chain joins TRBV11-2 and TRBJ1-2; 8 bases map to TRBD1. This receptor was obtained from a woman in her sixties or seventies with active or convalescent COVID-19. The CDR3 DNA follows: TGTGCTTCCACCCTCGGGACAGGTTCCTATGGCTACACCTTC. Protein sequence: CASTLGTGSYGYTF.